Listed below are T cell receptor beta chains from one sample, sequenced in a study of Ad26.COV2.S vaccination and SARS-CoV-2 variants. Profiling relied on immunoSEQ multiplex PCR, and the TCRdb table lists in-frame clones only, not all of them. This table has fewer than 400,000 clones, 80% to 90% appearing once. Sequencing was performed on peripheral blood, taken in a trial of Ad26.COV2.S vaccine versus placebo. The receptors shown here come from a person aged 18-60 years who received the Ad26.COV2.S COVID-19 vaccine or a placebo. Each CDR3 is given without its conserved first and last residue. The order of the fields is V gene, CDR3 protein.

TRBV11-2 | ASSLDGDSGGYNEQF
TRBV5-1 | ASSPRPGGIRTEAF
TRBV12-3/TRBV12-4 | ASSLEAGRAF
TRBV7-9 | ASSLSGVTDTQY
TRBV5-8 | ASSNTYNSPLH
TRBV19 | ASSISTTNQPQH
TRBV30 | AWTPVGAGSGYT
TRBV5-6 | ASSSGTGNSYNEQF
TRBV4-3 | ASSQDRHNEQF
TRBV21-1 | ASSKGEHGPPEAF
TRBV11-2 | ASSLVPGPAGNTIY
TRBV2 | ASSGGIFVAKNIQY
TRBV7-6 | ASSLLFAGGETNSPLH
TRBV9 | ASSVVGQPQH
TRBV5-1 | ASSLEGRDYGYT
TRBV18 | ASSSLGDMNTEAF
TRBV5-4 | ASRSLGRTGGYT
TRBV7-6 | ASSLLGDEQF
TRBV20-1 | SASLFPVGNTEAF
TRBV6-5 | ASSPLDRIYNEQF
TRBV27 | ASIKGSSGELF
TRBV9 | ASSWGGGLSEKLF
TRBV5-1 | ASSTQGNPGIAGVGSEQY
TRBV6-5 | ASSYQRQAGNTIY
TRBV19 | ASSGQAYNEQF
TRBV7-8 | ASSLRLSTDTQY
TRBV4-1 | ASSHKPGQPNSPLH
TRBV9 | ASSQDRGQNTGELF
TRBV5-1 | ASSPTSSAKNIQY
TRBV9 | ASSVEGLAGAGDTQY
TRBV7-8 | ASSLLGTANYGYT
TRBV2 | ASSVGESYEQY
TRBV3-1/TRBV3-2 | ASSQSSGGGNEQF
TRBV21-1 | ASSLVRTGGENIQY
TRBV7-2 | ASQTQTSPREQF
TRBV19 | ASTGGGREPQH
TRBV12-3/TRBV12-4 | ASSLDRRGYT
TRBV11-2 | ASSSTESYESVWRYGYT
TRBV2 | ASTRGSGGEKLF
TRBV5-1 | ASSLAAGGSTDTQY
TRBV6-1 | ASSEASRYISYEQY
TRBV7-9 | ASSLTRGNSPLH
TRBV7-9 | ASSLRGSPNTEAF
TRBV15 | ATSRGPGLGNTIY
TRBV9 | ASSVSGSPSWANVLT
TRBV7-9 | ASRRPNTEAF
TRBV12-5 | ASGLVGRGLSGNTIY
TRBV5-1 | ASSLAQGYEQY
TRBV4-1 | ASSRSENTEAF
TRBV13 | ASSPRQAEQF
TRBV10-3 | AISPGTFQETQY
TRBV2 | ASSQQGFNQPQH
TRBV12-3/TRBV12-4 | ASSLTGEETQY
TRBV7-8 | ASSLEYGTYEQY
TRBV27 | ASSPLRATNYGYT